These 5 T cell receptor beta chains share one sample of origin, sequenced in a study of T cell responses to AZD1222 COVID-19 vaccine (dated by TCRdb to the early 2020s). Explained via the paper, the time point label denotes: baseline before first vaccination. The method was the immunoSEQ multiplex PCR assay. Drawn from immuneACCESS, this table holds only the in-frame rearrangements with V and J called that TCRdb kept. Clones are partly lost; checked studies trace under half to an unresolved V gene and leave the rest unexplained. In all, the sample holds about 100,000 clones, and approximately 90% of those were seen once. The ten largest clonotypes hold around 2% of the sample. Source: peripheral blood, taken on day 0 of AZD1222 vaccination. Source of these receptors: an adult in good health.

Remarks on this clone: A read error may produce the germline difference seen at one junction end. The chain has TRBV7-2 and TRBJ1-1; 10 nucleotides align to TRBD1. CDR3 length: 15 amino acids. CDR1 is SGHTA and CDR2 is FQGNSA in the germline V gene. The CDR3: CASSFSGYWDRGSGF. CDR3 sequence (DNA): TGTGCCAGCAGCTTCTCGGGGTACTGGGACAGGGGTTCGGGATTT.

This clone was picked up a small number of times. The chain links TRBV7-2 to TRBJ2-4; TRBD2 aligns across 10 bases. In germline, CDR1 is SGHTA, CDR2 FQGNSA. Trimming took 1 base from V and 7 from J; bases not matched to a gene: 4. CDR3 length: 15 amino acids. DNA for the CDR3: TGTGCCAGCAGCTTAGACCTAGCGGGAGACAACATTCAGTACTTC. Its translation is CASSLDLAGDNIQYF.

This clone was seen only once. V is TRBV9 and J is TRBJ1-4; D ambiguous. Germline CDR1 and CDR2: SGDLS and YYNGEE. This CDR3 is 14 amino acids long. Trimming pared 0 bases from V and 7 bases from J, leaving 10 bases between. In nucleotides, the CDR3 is TGTGCCAGCAGCGTAGGTCCCGAGTCTGAAAAACTGTTTTTT. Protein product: CASSVGPESEKLFF.

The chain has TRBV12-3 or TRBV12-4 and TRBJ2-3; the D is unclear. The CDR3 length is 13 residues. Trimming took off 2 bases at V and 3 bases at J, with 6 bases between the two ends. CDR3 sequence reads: CASSLMGTDTQYF. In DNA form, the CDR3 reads TGTGCCAGCAGTTTAATGGGTACAGATACGCAGTATTTT.

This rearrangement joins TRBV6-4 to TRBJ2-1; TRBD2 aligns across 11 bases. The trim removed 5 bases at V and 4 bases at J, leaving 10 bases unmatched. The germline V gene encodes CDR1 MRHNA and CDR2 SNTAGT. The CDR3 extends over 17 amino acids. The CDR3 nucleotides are TGTGCCAGCAGTAGCCACGAGCTAGCGGGAGGATACAATGAGCAGTTCTTC. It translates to CASSSHELAGGYNEQFF.